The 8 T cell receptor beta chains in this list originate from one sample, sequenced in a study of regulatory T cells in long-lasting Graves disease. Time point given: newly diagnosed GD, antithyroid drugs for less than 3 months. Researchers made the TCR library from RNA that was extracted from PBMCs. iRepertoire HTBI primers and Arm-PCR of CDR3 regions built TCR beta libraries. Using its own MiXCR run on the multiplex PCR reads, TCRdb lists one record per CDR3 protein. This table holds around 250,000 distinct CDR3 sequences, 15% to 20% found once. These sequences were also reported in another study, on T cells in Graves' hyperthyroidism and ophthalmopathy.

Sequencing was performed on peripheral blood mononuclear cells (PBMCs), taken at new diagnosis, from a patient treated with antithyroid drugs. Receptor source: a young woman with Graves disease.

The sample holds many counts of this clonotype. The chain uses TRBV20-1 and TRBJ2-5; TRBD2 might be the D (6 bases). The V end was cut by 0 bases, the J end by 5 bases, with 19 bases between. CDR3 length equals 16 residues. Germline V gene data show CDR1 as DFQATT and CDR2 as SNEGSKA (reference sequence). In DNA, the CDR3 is TGCAGTGCTAGAGATAATCGCCGACTAGTTGGTGAGACCCAGTACTTC. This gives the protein CSARDNRRLVGETQYF.

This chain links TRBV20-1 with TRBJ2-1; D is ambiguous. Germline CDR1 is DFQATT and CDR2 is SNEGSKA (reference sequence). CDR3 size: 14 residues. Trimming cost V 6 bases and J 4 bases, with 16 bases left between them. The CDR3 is CSADVKGKYNEQFF. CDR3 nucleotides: TGCAGTGCGGACGTTAAAGGGAAATACAATGAGCAGTTCTTC.

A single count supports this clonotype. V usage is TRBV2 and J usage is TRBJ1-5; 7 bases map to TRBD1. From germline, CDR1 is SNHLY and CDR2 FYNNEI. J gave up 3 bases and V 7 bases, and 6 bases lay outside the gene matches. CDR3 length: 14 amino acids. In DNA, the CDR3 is TGTGCCAGCAACCTACAGGGGACCAATCAGCCCCAGCATTTT. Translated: CASNLQGTNQPQHF.

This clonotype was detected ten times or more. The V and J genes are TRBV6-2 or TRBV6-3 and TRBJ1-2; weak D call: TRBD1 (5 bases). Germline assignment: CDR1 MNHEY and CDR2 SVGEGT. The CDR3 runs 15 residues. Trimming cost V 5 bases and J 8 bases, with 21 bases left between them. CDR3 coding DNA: TGTGCCAGCAGTCAAGGATCTGGGCGGGGACGCGGCTACACCTTC. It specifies CASSQGSGRGRGYTF.

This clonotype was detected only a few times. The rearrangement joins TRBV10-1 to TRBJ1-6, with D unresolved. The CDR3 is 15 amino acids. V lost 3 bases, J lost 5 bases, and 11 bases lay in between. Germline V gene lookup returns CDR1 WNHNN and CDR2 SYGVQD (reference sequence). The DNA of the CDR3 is TGCGCCAGCAGTGATTCGGGGTTCGATAATTCACCCCTCCACTTT. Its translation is CASSDSGFDNSPLHF.

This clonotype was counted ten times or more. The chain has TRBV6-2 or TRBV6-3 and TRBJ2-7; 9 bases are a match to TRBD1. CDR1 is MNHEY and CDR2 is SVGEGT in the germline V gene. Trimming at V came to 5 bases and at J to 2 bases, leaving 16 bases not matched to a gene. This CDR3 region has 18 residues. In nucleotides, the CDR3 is TGTGCCAGCAGTGGCCCTCCCTTTGACAGGGGGTTTCCCTACGAGCAGTACTTC. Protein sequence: CASSGPPFDRGFPYEQYF.

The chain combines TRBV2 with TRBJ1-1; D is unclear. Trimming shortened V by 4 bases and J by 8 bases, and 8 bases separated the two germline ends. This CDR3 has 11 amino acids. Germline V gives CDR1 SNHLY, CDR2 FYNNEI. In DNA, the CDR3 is TGTGCCAGCAGTGTGGTCTCCGAAGCTTTCTTT. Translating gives CASSVVSEAFF.

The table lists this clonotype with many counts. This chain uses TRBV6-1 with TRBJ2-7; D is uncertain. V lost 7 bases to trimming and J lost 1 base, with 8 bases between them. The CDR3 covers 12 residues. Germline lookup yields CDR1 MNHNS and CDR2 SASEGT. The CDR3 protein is CASIGPSYEQYF. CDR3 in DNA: TGTGCCAGCATAGGGCCTTCCTACGAGCAGTACTTC.